The T cell receptor beta chain under discussion was sequenced for a study of tumor-infiltrating lymphocytes in localized non-small cell lung cancer. Across the whole study: Tumor tissue and non-adjacent uninvolved lung came from each patient. Whole-study findings and limits: No T-cell fraction difference was seen between IM1 and IM2 tumors. Higher tumor T cell infiltration than in uninvolved lung was supported by TCRbeta sequencing. Tumor T-cell fraction from TCR sequencing was not associated with recurrence-free survival (p = 0.61).

Assay: immunoSEQ multiplex PCR; the TCRdb copy retains only in-frame clones and omits some. The sample contains approximately 15,000 clones, about 70% of which appear only once. This clone was seen only a few times. The antigen remains unidentified. The CDR3 length is 14 residues. In germline, CDR1 is SGHNT, CDR2 YYREEE (reference sequence). Trimming shortened V by 4 bases and J by 8 bases, and 18 bases separated the two germline ends. Input material: lung tumor tissue. The chain links TRBV5-4 to TRBJ1-2; no clear D. The source of this sequence is a human donor with non-small cell lung cancer. Here the CDR3 reads CASSLPDRPEGYTF. The DNA for the CDR3 is TGTGCCAGCAGCCTACCCGATAGACCGGAGGGCTACACCTTC.